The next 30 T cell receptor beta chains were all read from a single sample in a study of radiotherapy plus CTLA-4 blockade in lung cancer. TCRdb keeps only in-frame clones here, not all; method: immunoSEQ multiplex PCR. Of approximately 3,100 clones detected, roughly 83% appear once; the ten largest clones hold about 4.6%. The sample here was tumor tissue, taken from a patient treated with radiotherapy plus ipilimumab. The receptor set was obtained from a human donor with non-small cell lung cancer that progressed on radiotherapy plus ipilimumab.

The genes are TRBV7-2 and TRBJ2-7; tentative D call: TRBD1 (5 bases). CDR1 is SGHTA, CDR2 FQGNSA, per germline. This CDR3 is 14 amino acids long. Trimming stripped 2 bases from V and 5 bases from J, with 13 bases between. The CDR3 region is CASSLTTVENEQYF. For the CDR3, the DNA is TGTGCCAGCAGCTTAACGACAGTTGAAAACGAGCAGTACTTC.

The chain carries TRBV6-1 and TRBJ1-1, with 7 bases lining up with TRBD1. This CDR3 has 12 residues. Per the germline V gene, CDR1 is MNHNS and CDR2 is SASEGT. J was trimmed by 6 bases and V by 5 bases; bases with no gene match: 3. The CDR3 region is CASSKDRAEAFF. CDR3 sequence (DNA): TGTGCCAGCAGTAAAGACAGGGCTGAAGCTTTCTTT.

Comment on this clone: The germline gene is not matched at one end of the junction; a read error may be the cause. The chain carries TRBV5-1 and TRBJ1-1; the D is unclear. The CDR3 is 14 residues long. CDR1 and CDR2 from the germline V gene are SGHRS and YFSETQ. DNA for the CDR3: TGCGCCGGCAGCTTGGATGGCGGGAACCAGGATGCTTTCTTT. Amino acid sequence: CAGSLDGGNQDAFF.

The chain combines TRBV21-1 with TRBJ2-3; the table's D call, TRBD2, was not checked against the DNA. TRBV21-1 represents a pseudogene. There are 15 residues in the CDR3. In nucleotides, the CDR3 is TGTGCCAGCAGCAAAACAGCGGGGGGCACAGATACGCAGTATTTT. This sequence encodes CASSKTAGGTDTQYF.

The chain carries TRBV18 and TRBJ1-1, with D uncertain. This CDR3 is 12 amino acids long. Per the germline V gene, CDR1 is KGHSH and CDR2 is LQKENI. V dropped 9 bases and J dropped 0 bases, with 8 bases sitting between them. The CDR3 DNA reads TGTGCCAGTAGCGACTTGAACACTGAAGCTTTCTTT. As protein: CASSDLNTEAFF. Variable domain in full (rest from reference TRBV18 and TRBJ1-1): NAGVMQNPRHLVRRRGQEARLRCSPMKGHSHVYWYRQLPEEGLKFMVYLQKENIIDESGMPKERFSAEFPKEGPSILRIQQVVRGDSAAYFCASSDLNTEAFFGQGTRLTVV.

CDR3 sequence reads: CASSSRNTQYF. The CDR3 nucleotides are TGTGCCAGCAGCTCGAGAAATACGCAGTATTTT. The chain employs TRBV27 and TRBJ2-3; D ambiguous. The CDR3 is made up of 11 amino acids. V lost 6 bases, J lost 7 bases, and 8 bases lay in between. From germline, CDR1 is MNHEY and CDR2 SMNVEV (reference sequence).

CDR3 bases: TGTGCCAGCAGTGTGGGACAGGCGAACACCGGGGAGCTGTTTTTT. Translated: CASSVGQANTGELFF. The V gene is TRBV2, the J gene TRBJ2-2, with 8 bases identical to TRBD1. This CDR3 region has 15 residues. J lost 0 bases, V lost 4 bases, and 1 base had no gene match. Germline CDR1 is SNHLY and CDR2 is FYNNEI. The full variable domain, rest sourced from reference TRBV2 and TRBJ2-2, is EPEVTQTPSHQVTQMGQEVILRCVPISNHLYFYWYRQILGQKVEFLVSFYNNEISEKSEIFDDQFSVERPDGSNFTLKIRSTKLEDSAMYFCASSVGQANTGELFFGEGSRLTVL.

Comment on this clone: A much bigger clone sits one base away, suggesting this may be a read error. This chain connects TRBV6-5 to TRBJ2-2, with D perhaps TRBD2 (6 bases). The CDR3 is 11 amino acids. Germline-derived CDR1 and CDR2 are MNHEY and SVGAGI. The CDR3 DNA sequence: TGTGCCAGCGGGGAAGGCGGGGAGCTGCTTTTT. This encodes CASGEGGELLF.

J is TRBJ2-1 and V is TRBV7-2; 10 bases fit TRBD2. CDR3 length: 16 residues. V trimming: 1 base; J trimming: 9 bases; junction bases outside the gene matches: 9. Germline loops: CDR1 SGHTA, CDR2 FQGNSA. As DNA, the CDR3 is TGTGCCAGCAGCTTAGATCCCAGCGGGGGGGCCCGTGAGCAGTTCTTC. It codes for CASSLDPSGGAREQFF.

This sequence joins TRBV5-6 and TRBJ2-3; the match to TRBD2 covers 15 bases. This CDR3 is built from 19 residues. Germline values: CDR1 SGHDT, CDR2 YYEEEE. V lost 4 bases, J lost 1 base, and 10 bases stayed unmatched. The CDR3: CASSPKGLAGGPGTDTQYF. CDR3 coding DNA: TGTGCCAGCAGCCCGAAGGGACTAGCGGGGGGCCCTGGCACAGATACGCAGTATTTT.

In DNA, the CDR3 is TGTGCCAGCAGCTTGGCCCACGTAGCCCTCCGAGAGCAGTACTTC. This translates into CASSLAHVALREQYF. The genes are TRBV5-4 and TRBJ2-7, with D uncertain. Germline lookup yields CDR1 SGHNT and CDR2 YYREEE (reference sequence). V was trimmed by 0 bases and J by 7 bases, leaving 17 bases between them. The CDR3 consists of 15 residues.

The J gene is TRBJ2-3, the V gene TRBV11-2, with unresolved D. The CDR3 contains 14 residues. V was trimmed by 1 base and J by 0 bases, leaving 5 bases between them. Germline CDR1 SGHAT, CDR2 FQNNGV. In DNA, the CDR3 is TGTGCCAGCAGCTTAGTGGGGAGCACAGATACGCAGTATTTT. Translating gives CASSLVGSTDTQYF.

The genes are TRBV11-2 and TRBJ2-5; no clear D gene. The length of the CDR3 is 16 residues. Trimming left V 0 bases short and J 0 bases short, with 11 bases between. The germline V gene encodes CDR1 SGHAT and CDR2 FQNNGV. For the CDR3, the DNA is TGTGCCAGCAGCTTAGACGGAGTAGGGTACCAAGAGACCCAGTACTTC. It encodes CASSLDGVGYQETQYF.

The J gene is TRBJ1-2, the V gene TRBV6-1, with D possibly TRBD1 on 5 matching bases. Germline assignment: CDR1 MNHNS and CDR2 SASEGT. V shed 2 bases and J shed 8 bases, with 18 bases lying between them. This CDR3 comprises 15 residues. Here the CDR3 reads CASSEPGTWTSGYTF. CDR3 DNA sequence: TGTGCCAGCAGTGAACCAGGGACCTGGACTTCAGGCTACACCTTC.

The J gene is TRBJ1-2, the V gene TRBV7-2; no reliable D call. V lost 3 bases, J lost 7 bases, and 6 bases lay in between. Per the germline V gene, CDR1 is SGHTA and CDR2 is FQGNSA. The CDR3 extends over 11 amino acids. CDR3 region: CASSFMLGYTF. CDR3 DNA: TGTGCCAGCAGCTTCATGCTTGGCTACACCTTC.

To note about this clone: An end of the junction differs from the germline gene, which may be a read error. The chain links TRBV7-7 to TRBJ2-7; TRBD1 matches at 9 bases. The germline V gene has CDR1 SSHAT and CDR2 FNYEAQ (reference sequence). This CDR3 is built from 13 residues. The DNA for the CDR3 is TGTGCTAGCAGCCGCGGACAGGGGAACGAGCAGTACTTC. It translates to CASSRGQGNEQYF.

The CDR3 loop reads CASSLAIDREQFF. The CDR3 region has the DNA TGCGCCAGCAGCTTGGCCATCGACCGAGAGCAGTTCTTC. The chain uses TRBV5-1 and TRBJ2-1; D is unresolved. Germline CDR1 and CDR2: SGHRS and YFSETQ. The CDR3 extends over 13 amino acids. V lost 0 bases and J lost 10, with 11 bases in between.

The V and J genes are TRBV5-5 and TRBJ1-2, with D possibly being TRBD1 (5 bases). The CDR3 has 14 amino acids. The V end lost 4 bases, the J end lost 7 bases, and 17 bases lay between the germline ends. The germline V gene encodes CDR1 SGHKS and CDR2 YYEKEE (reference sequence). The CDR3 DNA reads TGTGCCAGCAGCACATGGGGGGGAGTCGGTGGCTACACCTTC. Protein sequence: CASSTWGGVGGYTF. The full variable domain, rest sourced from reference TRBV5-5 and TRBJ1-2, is DAGVTQSPTHLIKTRGQQVTLRCSPISGHKSVSWYQQVLGQGPQFIFQYYEKEERGRGNFPDRFSARQFPNYSSELNVNALLLGDSALYLCASSTWGGVGGYTFGSGTRLTVV.

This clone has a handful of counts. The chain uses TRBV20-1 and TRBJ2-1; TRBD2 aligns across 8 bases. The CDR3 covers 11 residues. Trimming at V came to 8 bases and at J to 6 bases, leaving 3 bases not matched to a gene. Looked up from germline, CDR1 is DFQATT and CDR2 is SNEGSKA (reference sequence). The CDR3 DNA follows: TGCAGTACCGGGACTAGCAATGAGCAGTTCTTC. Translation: CSTGTSNEQFF.

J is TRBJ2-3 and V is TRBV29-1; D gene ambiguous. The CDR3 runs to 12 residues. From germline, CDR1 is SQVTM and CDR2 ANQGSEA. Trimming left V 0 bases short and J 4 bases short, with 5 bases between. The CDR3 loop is CSVEDVPDTQYF. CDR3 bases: TGCAGCGTTGAAGATGTCCCAGATACGCAGTATTTT.

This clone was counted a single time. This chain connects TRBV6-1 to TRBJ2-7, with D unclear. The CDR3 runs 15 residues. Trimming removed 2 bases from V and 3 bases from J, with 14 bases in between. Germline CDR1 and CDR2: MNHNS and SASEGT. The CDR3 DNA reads TGTGCCAGCAGTGAACATGTGGGTTTGGGCTACGAGCAGTACTTC. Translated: CASSEHVGLGYEQYF.

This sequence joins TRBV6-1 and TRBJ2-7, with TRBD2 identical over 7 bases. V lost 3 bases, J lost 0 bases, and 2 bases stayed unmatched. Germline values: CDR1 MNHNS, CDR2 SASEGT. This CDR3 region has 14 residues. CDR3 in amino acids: CASSERGFSYEQYF. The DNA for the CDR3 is TGTGCCAGCAGTGAGCGGGGGTTCTCCTACGAGCAGTACTTC.

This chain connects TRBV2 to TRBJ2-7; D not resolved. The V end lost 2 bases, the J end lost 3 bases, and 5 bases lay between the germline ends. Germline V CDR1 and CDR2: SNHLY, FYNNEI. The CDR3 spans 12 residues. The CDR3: CASSEQNYEQYF. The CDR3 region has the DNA TGTGCCAGCAGTGAACAGAACTACGAGCAGTACTTC.

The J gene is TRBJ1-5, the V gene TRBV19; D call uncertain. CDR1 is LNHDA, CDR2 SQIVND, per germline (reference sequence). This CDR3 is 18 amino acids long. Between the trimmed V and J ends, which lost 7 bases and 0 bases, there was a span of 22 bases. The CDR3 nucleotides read TGTGCCAGTAACTTAGGATTAGGAGTTGAGGATAGCAATCAGCCCCAGCATTTT. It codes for CASNLGLGVEDSNQPQHF.

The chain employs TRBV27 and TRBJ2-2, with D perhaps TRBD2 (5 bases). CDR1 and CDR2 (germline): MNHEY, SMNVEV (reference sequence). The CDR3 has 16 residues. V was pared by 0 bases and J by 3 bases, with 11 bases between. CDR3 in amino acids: CASSLSASLYTGELFF. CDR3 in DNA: TGTGCCAGCAGTTTATCCGCTAGCCTGTACACCGGGGAGCTGTTTTTT.

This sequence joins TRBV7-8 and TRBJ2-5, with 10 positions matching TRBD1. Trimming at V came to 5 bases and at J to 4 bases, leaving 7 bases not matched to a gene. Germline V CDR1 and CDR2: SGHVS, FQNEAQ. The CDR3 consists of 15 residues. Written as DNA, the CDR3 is TGTGCCAGCAGCACCCAGACAGGGGGCTTAGAGACCCAGTACTTC. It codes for CASSTQTGGLETQYF.

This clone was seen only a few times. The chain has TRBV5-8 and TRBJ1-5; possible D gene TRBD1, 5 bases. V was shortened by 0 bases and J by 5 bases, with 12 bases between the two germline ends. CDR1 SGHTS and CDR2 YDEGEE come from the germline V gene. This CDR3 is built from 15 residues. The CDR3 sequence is CASSLGQGLDQPQHF. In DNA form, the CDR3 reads TGTGCCAGCAGCTTGGGGCAGGGTCTCGATCAGCCCCAGCATTTT.

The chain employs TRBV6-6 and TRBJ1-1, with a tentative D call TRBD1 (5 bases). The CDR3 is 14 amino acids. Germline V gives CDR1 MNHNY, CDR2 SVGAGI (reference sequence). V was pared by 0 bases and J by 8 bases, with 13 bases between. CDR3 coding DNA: TGTGCCAGCAGTTACTCGAATCCAGGGTCGGAAGCTTTCTTT. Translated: CASSYSNPGSEAFF.

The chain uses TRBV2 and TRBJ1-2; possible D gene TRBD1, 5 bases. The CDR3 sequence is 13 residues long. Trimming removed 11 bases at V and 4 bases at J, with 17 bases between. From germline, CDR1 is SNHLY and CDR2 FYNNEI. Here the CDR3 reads CAGKGEGPYGYTF. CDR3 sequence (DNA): TGTGCCGGAAAAGGGGAGGGTCCCTATGGCTACACCTTC.

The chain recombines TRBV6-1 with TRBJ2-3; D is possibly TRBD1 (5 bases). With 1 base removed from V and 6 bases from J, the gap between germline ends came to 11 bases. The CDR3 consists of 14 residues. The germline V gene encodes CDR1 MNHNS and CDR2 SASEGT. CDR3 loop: CASSEGTTGDTQYF. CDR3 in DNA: TGTGCCAGCAGTGAAGGGACAACCGGGGATACGCAGTATTTT.